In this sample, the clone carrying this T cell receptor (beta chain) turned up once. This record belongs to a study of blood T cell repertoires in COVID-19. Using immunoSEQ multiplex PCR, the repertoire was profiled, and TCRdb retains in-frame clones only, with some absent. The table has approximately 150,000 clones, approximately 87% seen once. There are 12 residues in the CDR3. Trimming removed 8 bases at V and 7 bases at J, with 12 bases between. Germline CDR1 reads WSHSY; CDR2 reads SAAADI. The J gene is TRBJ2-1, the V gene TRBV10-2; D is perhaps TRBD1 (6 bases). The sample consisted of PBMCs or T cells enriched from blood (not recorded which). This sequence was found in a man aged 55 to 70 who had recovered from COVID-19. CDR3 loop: CASQTGRNEQFF. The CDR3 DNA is TGCGCCAGCCAGACAGGACGAAATGAGCAGTTCTTC.